Each of the 12 T cell receptor beta chains below was sequenced from the same sample in a study of regulatory and conventional T cells in RAG deficiency. Only in-frame clones appear in the TCRdb table, and some are missing; sequencing was by immunoSEQ multiplex PCR. The sample has about 30,000 clones; 96% are singletons. The sorted conventional CD4+ T cells were CD25-low and CD127-high, with genomic DNA sequenced. The same data also contributed to another study, on regulatory T cells. That study adds: The primer mix had 52 TRBV and 13 TRBJ primers.

Sample: CD25- CD4+ T cells sorted from blood. These receptors originate from a human donor in good health.

This clone has more than one count but fewer than ten. The CDR3 DNA reads TGTGCCAGCAGCCCAGGGACAGTAAGCTATGGCTACACCTTC. Its translation: CASSPGTVSYGYTF. This sequence joins TRBV5-6 and TRBJ1-2; TRBD1 matches at 7 bases. This CDR3 has 14 amino acids. Looked up from germline, CDR1 is SGHDT and CDR2 is YYEEEE. V was clipped by 4 bases and J by 4 bases; unmatched bases: 7.

This rearrangement joins TRBV5-1 to TRBJ2-1, with D perhaps matching TRBD2 (6 bases). This CDR3 spans 12 amino acids. Germline V gene data show CDR1 as SGHRS and CDR2 as YFSETQ. Deletions cut 0 bases from V and 8 bases from J, with 6 bases between. For the CDR3, the DNA is TGCGCCAGCAGCTTGGGGAGGGATGAGCAGTTCTTC. It translates to CASSLGRDEQFF.

CDR3 in amino acids: CASSQATGELFF. CDR3 nucleotide sequence: TGCGCCAGCAGCCAAGCGACCGGGGAGCTGTTTTTT. The genes are TRBV4-1 and TRBJ2-2, with D unclear. Germline loops: CDR1 MGHRA, CDR2 YSYEKL. V was clipped by 1 base and J by 5 bases, with 2 bases between them. The CDR3 is made up of 12 amino acids.

The rearrangement joins TRBV7-9 to TRBJ1-2; D is unclear. This CDR3 has 13 residues. The germline CDR1 and CDR2 sequences are SEHNR and FQNEAQ (reference sequence). The V end was cut by 3 bases, the J end by 2 bases, with 7 bases between. In nucleotides, the CDR3 is TGTGCCAGCAGCTTTCGTCAGAACTATGGCTACACCTTC. Translated: CASSFRQNYGYTF. Variable domain in full (rest from reference TRBV7-9 and TRBJ1-2): DTGVSQNPRHKITKRGQNVTFRCDPISEHNRLYWYRQTLGQGPEFLTYFQNEAQLEKSRLLSDRFSAERPKGSFSTLEIQRTEQGDSAMYLCASSFRQNYGYTFGSGTRLTVV.

The V call is TRBV5-1, the J call TRBJ2-3; a possible D gene is TRBD2 (7 bases). Trimming left V 6 bases short and J 3 bases short, with 14 bases between. CDR1 and CDR2 (germline): SGHRS, YFSETQ. This CDR3 is built from 14 residues. As DNA, the CDR3 is TGCGCCAGCAAAGGGGGGGGCGGGACAGATACGCAGTATTTT. It yields the protein CASKGGGGTDTQYF.

The V call is TRBV11-2, the J call TRBJ2-5; 8 bases fit TRBD2. CDR1 SGHAT and CDR2 FQNNGV come from the germline V gene. CDR3 length equals 16 residues. J was trimmed by 5 bases and V by 5 bases; bases with no gene match: 13. CDR3 amino acids: CASSRAGGMVSETQYF. As DNA, the CDR3 is TGTGCCAGCAGCCGGGCGGGAGGAATGGTATCGGAGACCCAGTACTTC.

The V gene is TRBV18, the J gene TRBJ1-2; tentatively, D is TRBD1 (5 bases). From germline, CDR1 is KGHSH and CDR2 LQKENI. The CDR3 has 13 residues. Deletions cut 4 bases from V and 4 bases from J, with 10 bases between. The CDR3 bases are TGTGCCAGCTCACTGACAGAAGCCTATGGCTACACCTTC. This codes for CASSLTEAYGYTF. Full variable domain (missing parts from reference TRBV18 and TRBJ1-2): NAGVMQNPRHLVRRRGQEARLRCSPMKGHSHVYWYRQLPEEGLKFMVYLQKENIIDESGMPKERFSAEFPKEGPSILRIQQVVRGDSAAYFCASSLTEAYGYTFGSGTRLTVV.

V is TRBV5-1 and J is TRBJ2-7; TRBD1 might be the D (5 bases). Germline CDR1 SGHRS, CDR2 YFSETQ. The germline V and J ends were trimmed by 3 bases and 3 bases, with 7 bases remaining between them. The CDR3 is 12 amino acids. Here the CDR3 DNA reads TGCGCCAGCAGCTCCCAGGGCTACGAGCAGTACTTC. Translated: CASSSQGYEQYF.

The chain combines TRBV6-5 with TRBJ2-3, with D perhaps TRBD2 (5 bases). The CDR3 is made up of 15 amino acids. V was shortened by 0 bases and J by 2 bases, with 9 bases between the two germline ends. In germline, CDR1 is MNHEY, CDR2 SVGAGI. Written as DNA, the CDR3 is TGTGCCAGCAGTTACTCGACTAAGGACACAGATACGCAGTATTTT. Translated, it gives CASSYSTKDTDTQYF.

The J gene is TRBJ2-7, the V gene TRBV5-6; TRBD2 matches at 12 bases. The germline gives CDR1 SGHDT, CDR2 YYEEEE. This CDR3 has 16 residues. After removal of 4 bases from V and 4 bases from J, the junction contained 9 bases not matched to a gene. The CDR3 DNA sequence: TGTGCCAGCAGCGGAGGACTAGCGGGAATACAGTACGAGCAGTACTTC. Its protein product is CASSGGLAGIQYEQYF.

This chain joins TRBV4-2 and TRBJ1-2; 9 nucleotides align to TRBD1. The CDR3 spans 14 residues. The germline CDR1 and CDR2 sequences are LGHNA and YNFKEQ. With 2 bases clipped from V and 7 bases from J, the junction kept 5 bases outside the gene matches. CDR3 in DNA: TGTGCCAGCAGCCAAACCGGGACAGGGATTGGCTACACCTTC. Translating it yields CASSQTGTGIGYTF.

The J gene is TRBJ2-3, the V gene TRBV9; D may be TRBD2 (6 bases). Deletions cut 0 bases from V and 5 bases from J, with 13 bases between. Germline CDR1 and CDR2: SGDLS and YYNGEE. The CDR3 is 15 amino acids. CDR3 nucleotide sequence: TGTGCCAGCAGCGTAGGCGGGATTCTACAAGATACGCAGTATTTT. Amino acid sequence: CASSVGGILQDTQYF.